Below are 4 T cell receptor beta chains sequenced from a single sample in a study of graft-versus-host responses after intestinal transplantation. The data were produced by immunoSEQ multiplex PCR, yet TCRdb's version contains in-frame clones alone and is incomplete. The sample consists of some 100,000 clones, about nine tenths of them appearing once. Antigen specificity for these receptors is unknown. The sequenced sample was unstimulated CD8+ T cells sorted from spleen or lymph node cells, obtained before transplant. The source is a human donor who was the organ donor for an intestinal transplant.

This chain connects TRBV6-4 to TRBJ1-6; 11 positions match TRBD1. The germline gives CDR1 MRHNA, CDR2 SNTAGT. The length of the CDR3 is 15 residues. Trimming removed 3 bases from V and 9 bases from J; junction bases left unmatched: 4. CDR3 in amino acids: CASSEGTGGGSPLHF. The CDR3 DNA sequence: TGTGCCAGCAGTGAGGGGACAGGGGGAGGTTCACCCCTCCACTTT.

The chain joins TRBV12-5 to TRBJ1-5, with 9 bases fitting TRBD1. V dropped 10 bases and J dropped 5; count of bases not matched to a gene: 6. Germline loops: CDR1 LGHNT, CDR2 FRNRAP. CDR3 length equals 13 residues. CDR3 sequence (DNA): TGTGCTACCGGGACAGGGTATCATCAGCCCCAGCATTTT. This sequence encodes CATGTGYHQPQHF.

The V gene is TRBV5-8, the J gene TRBJ2-7, with 9 bases that match TRBD2. CDR3 size: 16 residues. Germline CDR1 reads SGHTS; CDR2 reads YDEGEE. Losses at the gene ends were 4 bases for V and 1 base for J; bases not matched to a gene: 9. The CDR3 coding sequence is TGTGCCAGCAGCCGGACCGGACTAGCGATGTCCTACGAGCAGTACTTC. It yields the protein CASSRTGLAMSYEQYF.

This clone has just one count. V is TRBV12-5 and J is TRBJ2-7; TRBD2 agrees at 8 bases. Germline trimming cut 1 base from V and 2 bases from J; bases unmatched to any gene: 10. The CDR3 has 17 amino acids. Germline V gene sequence: CDR1 LGHNT, CDR2 FRNRAP. CDR3 sequence reads: CASGLAPGLVGTYEQYF. The CDR3 DNA is TGTGCTAGTGGTTTGGCCCCGGGACTAGTTGGGACCTACGAGCAGTACTTC.